Given below is one T cell receptor beta chain in context. This CDR3 has 14 residues. The junction had 7 bases not matched to a gene; V was cut back by 4 bases and J by 5 bases. Germline V gene lookup returns CDR1 SGHTS and CDR2 YDEGEE. The method was immunoSEQ multiplex PCR; TCRdb's version includes in-frame clones alone and lacks a portion of them. Among some 660,000 clones listed, roughly 86% were seen once. This sample is part of a study of shared T cell receptors in the human thymus. These same records also appear under a second study, on human thymus T cells. As that study records: Resections from corrective heart surgery provided thymus tissue. Gene usage for V and J segments appeared biased in thymic and blood repertoires.

The chain carries TRBV5-8 and TRBJ2-7; TRBD1 aligns across 9 bases. The sample taken for sequencing was thymocytes. The TCR sequence derives from a boy under two years old with a congenital heart defect. The CDR3 spells CASSEVQGANEQYF. The CDR3, as DNA: TGTGCCAGCAGCGAAGTACAGGGGGCCAACGAGCAGTACTTC. The full variable domain, its missing parts supplied by reference TRBV5-8 and TRBJ2-7, is EAGVTQSPTHLIKTRGQQATLRCSPISGHTSVYWYQQALGLGLQFLLWYDEGEERNRGNFPPRFSGRQFPNYSSELNVNALELEDSALYLCASSEVQGANEQYFGPGTRLTVT.